This T cell receptor beta chain was documented in a study of T cells in Graves' hyperthyroidism and ophthalmopathy. The trim removed 5 bases at V and 4 bases at J, leaving 10 bases unmatched. The CDR3 totals 16 residues. This clonotype has a count of ten or more. PBMCs stemmed from 8.5 to 10 ml fresh peripheral blood. Amplified TCR beta CDR3 regions derived from RNA transcripts. A set of HTBI primers served as the primers for a first-round RT-PCR of the TCR CDR3. TCRdb fed the multiplex PCR reads into MiXCR, producing one record per CDR3 protein. In the table there are some 490,000 distinct CDR3 sequences, less than 25% of which are singletons.

The chain recombines TRBV12-3 or TRBV12-4 with TRBJ2-7; TRBD2 agrees at 11 bases. This sequence was found in a woman aged 65 to 85 with Graves' ophthalmopathy. What was sequenced was blood. The CDR3 DNA reads TGTGCCAGCAGTCAGGGAGGGCTAGCGGGAGGTTACGAGCAGTACTTC. Encoded protein: CASSQGGLAGGYEQYF.